These 14 T cell receptor beta chains originate from one sample sequenced in a study of identifying expanded T cells in peripheral blood. The repertoire was sequenced with immunoSEQ multiplex PCR; TCRdb's copy has only in-frame clones and lacks some. The profile covers more than 45,000 clones, with over 75% appearing a single time and roughly a sixth taken by the ten largest. Material: blood. Source of these receptors: a person between 18 and 70 years old in good health.

The chain has TRBV28 and TRBJ2-1; 11 nucleotides align to TRBD2. This CDR3 has 16 residues. J lost 6 bases, V lost 5 bases, and 9 bases had no gene match. Germline V gives CDR1 MDHEN, CDR2 SYDVKM. In nucleotides, the CDR3 is TGTGCCAGCAGTCTTTCGACTAGCGGGATCCGCAATGAGCAGTTCTTC. Translated, it gives CASSLSTSGIRNEQFF.

V gene TRBV4-2 combines with J gene TRBJ2-7; D is unclear. The CDR3 sequence is 14 residues long. Germline CDR1 LGHNA, CDR2 YNFKEQ. The ends were cut back, 1 base at V and 3 bases at J, with 10 bases in the middle. CDR3 protein: CASSQAGSHYEQYF. The CDR3 nucleotides are TGTGCCAGCAGCCAAGCCGGCAGCCACTACGAGCAGTACTTC.

This clone was detected once. The CDR3 loop is CASSILGSFNEQYF. The CDR3 DNA reads as TGTGCCAGTAGTATTCTCGGATCCTTCAACGAGCAGTACTTC. The chain links TRBV19 to TRBJ2-7, with unresolved D. The germline V and J ends were trimmed by 3 bases and 5 bases, with 14 bases remaining between them. Germline values: CDR1 LNHDA, CDR2 SQIVND (reference sequence). This CDR3 is built from 14 residues.

This chain uses TRBV2 with TRBJ2-3; 12 bases are a match to TRBD2. With 0 bases clipped from V and 5 bases from J, the junction kept 6 bases outside the gene matches. The CDR3 totals 17 residues. CDR1 is SNHLY, CDR2 FYNNEI, per germline. The CDR3 sequence is CASSEALLAGGRDTQYF. The CDR3 region has the DNA TGTGCCAGCAGTGAAGCTCTACTAGCGGGGGGCCGAGATACGCAGTATTTT.

The V gene is TRBV4-2, the J gene TRBJ2-2; tentative D call: TRBD2 (6 bases). Germline-derived CDR1 and CDR2 are LGHNA and YNFKEQ. Trimming took off 3 bases at V and 7 bases at J, with 12 bases between the two ends. This CDR3 has 14 amino acids. The chain's CDR3 is CASSQRASVGELFF. In DNA, the CDR3 is TGTGCCAGCAGCCAGAGGGCTAGCGTCGGGGAGCTGTTTTTT.

A remark on this clone: One end of the junction does not line up with germline, which may come from a read error. The chain uses TRBV9 and TRBJ2-1, with 14 bases lining up with TRBD2. CDR1 is SGDLS and CDR2 is YYNGEE in the germline V gene. There are 15 residues in the CDR3. The CDR3: CASSHGTSGSNEQLF. DNA of the CDR3: TGTGCCAGCAGCCACGGGACTAGCGGGAGCAATGAGCAGCTCTTC.

V and J are TRBV6-1 and TRBJ2-7; the match to TRBD1 covers 8 bases. The trim removed 5 bases at V and 3 bases at J, leaving 3 bases unmatched. This CDR3 is 13 amino acids long. Germline V gene data show CDR1 as MNHNS and CDR2 as SASEGT. The CDR3 DNA reads as TGTGCCAGCAGTTGGACAGGGATCTACGAGCAGTACTTC. Its protein is CASSWTGIYEQYF.

CDR3 protein: CASSEARIRDRGGYTF. DNA for the CDR3: TGTGCCAGCAGTGAAGCGCGAATCCGAGACAGGGGCGGCTACACCTTC. The rearrangement links TRBV6-1 to TRBJ1-2; 8 nucleotides match TRBD1. Germline V gives CDR1 MNHNS, CDR2 SASEGT. The CDR3 is 16 amino acids. After removal of 0 bases from V and 8 bases from J, the junction contained 11 bases not matched to a gene.

The chain recombines TRBV5-4 with TRBJ2-1; D might be TRBD2 (7 bases). From germline, CDR1 is SGHNT and CDR2 YYREEE (reference sequence). The V end lost 4 bases, the J end lost 0 bases, and 14 bases lay between the germline ends. This CDR3 spans 16 amino acids. The CDR3 reads CASSQRGGSSYNEQFF. CDR3 in DNA: TGTGCCAGCAGCCAAAGGGGGGGCAGCTCCTACAATGAGCAGTTCTTC.

V gene TRBV5-1 combines with J gene TRBJ2-3; maybe TRBD2 (5 bases). CDR1 SGHRS and CDR2 YFSETQ come from the germline V gene. V was clipped by 0 bases and J by 0 bases, with 5 bases between them. There are 14 residues in the CDR3. DNA for the CDR3: TGCGCCAGCAGCTTGGGCGGGAGCACAGATACGCAGTATTTT. Residues: CASSLGGSTDTQYF.

This clone appeared once. J is TRBJ2-2 and V is TRBV5-4, with a weak D call TRBD1 (5 bases). Germline values: CDR1 SGHNT, CDR2 YYREEE (reference sequence). The CDR3 has 15 amino acids. V gave up 1 base and J gave up 2 bases, with 9 bases separating them. The CDR3 DNA is TGTGCCAGCAGCTTGAGCAGGGTAAACACCGGGGAGCTGTTTTTT. It codes for CASSLSRVNTGELFF.

The gene calls are TRBV6-5 and TRBJ2-5; 7 bases are shared with TRBD2. Germline CDR1 and CDR2: MNHEY and SVGAGI. V lost 8 bases to trimming and J lost 4 bases; unmatched junction nucleotides: 4. This CDR3 comprises 12 residues. This CDR3 reads CASGRGVETQYF. CDR3 coding DNA: TGTGCCAGCGGCCGGGGGGTAGAGACCCAGTACTTC.

The chain recombines TRBV7-9 with TRBJ2-7; TRBD1 agrees at 9 bases. The ends lost 4 bases at V and 0 bases at J; junction bases unmatched: 7. There are 16 residues in the CDR3. Per germline, CDR1 SEHNR and CDR2 FQNEAQ (reference sequence). The CDR3 sequence is CASSSPPGQGSYEQYF. For the CDR3, the DNA is TGTGCCAGCAGCTCTCCCCCGGGACAGGGCTCCTACGAGCAGTACTTC.

The chain uses TRBV7-8 and TRBJ1-5, with D possibly matching TRBD1 (5 bases). With 1 base removed from V and 6 bases from J, the gap between germline ends came to 13 bases. This CDR3 is 15 amino acids long. In germline, CDR1 is SGHVS, CDR2 FQNEAQ. The CDR3 DNA is TGTGCCAGCAGCTTAGTTAACTCAGACAGTCAGCCCCAGCATTTT. Its protein is CASSLVNSDSQPQHF.